The clone carrying this T cell receptor beta chain was observed a single time. The sample originates from a study of blood T cell repertoires in COVID-19. For the study at large: Samples representing acute and convalescent COVID-19 were sourced from the United States, Italy and Spain. Nucleic acid was either cDNA or gDNA, and it came from T cells, B-cell-depleted T cells, or PBMCs.

Everyone who took part was roughly 18 to 90 years old, and they came from roughly 25 US areas. Symptom resolution, clearance, or two negative PCRs marked donors in Cohort 3 as recovered. V shed 7 bases, J shed 4 bases, and the junction held 12 bases outside the gene matches. Looked up from germline, CDR1 is ENHRY and CDR2 is SYGVKD. CDR3 size: 15 residues. The table came from immunoSEQ multiplex PCR; TCRdb's copy has only in-frame clones and leaves some out. The table shows over 250,000 clones, with about 87% occurring only once. The TCR comes from a woman in her forties or fifties who had recovered from COVID-19. Sequencing was carried out using PBMCs or T cells enriched from blood (not recorded which). The chain employs TRBV10-3 and TRBJ1-1, with 7 bases lining up with TRBD1. CDR3 residues: CAINEDRVGVTEAFF. The CDR3 DNA is TGTGCCATCAATGAAGACAGGGTTGGGGTCACTGAAGCTTTCTTT.